This TCR beta chain is drawn from a study of blood T cell repertoires in COVID-19. Methods used by the authors: Reference gene primer amplification yielded estimated nucleated cell counts. Only in-frame clones appear in the TCRdb table, and some are missing; sequencing was by immunoSEQ multiplex PCR. Clone size and the V and J calls come from that table; the DNA yielded D and trimming. This repertoire shows some 320,000 clones, about 87% found once; its top ten account for 7.8%. Sequencing was performed on peripheral blood. The origin of this receptor is a woman aged 45 to 65 who had recovered from COVID-19.

The CDR3 loop is CAWSPGGTYGYTF. As DNA, the CDR3 is TGTGCCTGGAGCCCAGGGGGCACCTATGGCTACACCTTC. The chain recombines TRBV30 with TRBJ1-2; TRBD1 agrees at 8 bases. This CDR3 is built from 13 residues. CDR1 is GTSNPN, CDR2 SVGIG, per germline (reference sequence). The J segment lost 4 bases and the V segment lost 3 bases, leaving 4 bases of the junction unmatched.